This is a list of T cell receptor beta chains from one sample in a study of human T cells and chemical hapten exposure. TCRdb reanalysed the RACE reads using MiXCR and keeps one entry per CDR3 protein. The sample holds 69,000 or so distinct CDR3 sequences, approximately 10% seen once. This material consisted of whole blood, taken in connection with sensitization to the hapten diphenylcyclopropenone (DPC). The receptors shown here come from a woman in her forties or fifties with alopecia areata. Some clones in this sample may be carry-over from other donors' samples. The CDR3 runs from the conserved cysteine through the conserved F or W. D genes are given only for firm matches. Clone size is given for some rows only: seen once, a few or many times, or a class if the clone is expanded.

many | NA | TRBJ1-2 | TRBV9 | CASSVWAQGGGYTF | TGTGCCAGCAGCGTATGGGCCCAAGGAGGCGGCTACACCTTC
many | TRBD2 | TRBJ2-3 | TRBV20-1 | CSEASGGDTQYF | TGCAGTGAGGCTAGCGGTGGGGATACGCAGTATTTT
many | NA | TRBJ1-5 | TRBV19 | CASSIQDRHQPQHF | TGTGCCAGTAGTATCCAAGACAGGCATCAGCCCCAGCATTTT
NA | NA | TRBJ2-7 | TRBV20-1 | CSAREPLGGSYEQYF | TGCAGTGCTAGAGAGCCCCTGGGGGGCTCCTACGAGCAGTACTTC
NA | TRBD2 | TRBJ2-2 | TRBV27 | CASSIPSGRANTGELFF | TGTGCCAGCAGTATCCCTAGCGGGAGGGCTAACACCGGGGAGCTGTTTTTT
many | TRBD2 | TRBJ2-3 | TRBV18 | CASSLRSAGVGPDTQYF | TGTGCCAGCTCCCTCCGGTCAGCGGGAGTAGGCCCAGATACGCAGTATTTT
many | TRBD1 | TRBJ1-1 | TRBV7-9 | CASSDVTGAVLNTEAFF | TGTGCCAGCAGCGATGTGACAGGGGCCGTATTAAACACTGAAGCTTTCTTT
NA | TRBD2 | TRBJ2-3 | TRBV29-1 | CSVLGGRRQDTQYF | TGCAGCGTTTTAGGCGGGAGGAGGCAAGATACGCAGTATTTT
many | NA | TRBJ1-1 | TRBV29-1 | CSGFLNTEAFF | TGCAGCGGGTTCCTGAACACTGAAGCTTTCTTT
NA | NA | TRBJ2-5 | TRBV20-1 | CSALPRVYQETQYF | TGCAGTGCTCTTCCGAGGGTCTACCAAGAGACCCAGTACTTC
many | TRBD1 | TRBJ2-5 | TRBV5-1 | CASRSTGGAETQYF | TGCGCCAGCAGGTCGACAGGGGGCGCAGAGACCCAGTACTTC
many | NA | TRBJ2-1 | TRBV5-6 | CASSLVLARNHYNEQFF | TGTGCCAGCAGCTTGGTTCTTGCGCGAAACCATTACAATGAGCAGTTCTTC
many | TRBD1 | TRBJ1-4 | TRBV11-2 | CASSLGVGQGSEKLFF | TGTGCCAGCAGCTTAGGGGTCGGACAGGGAAGTGAAAAACTGTTTTTT
many | NA | TRBJ1-4 | TRBV6-6 | CASRDSRGPFEKLFF | TGTGCCTCCAGGGACTCTCGGGGACCGTTTGAAAAACTGTTTTTT
many | NA | TRBJ2-7 | TRBV5-6 | CASSARDILSYEQYF | TGTGCCAGCAGCGCCCGGGACATCCTGTCCTACGAGCAGTACTTC